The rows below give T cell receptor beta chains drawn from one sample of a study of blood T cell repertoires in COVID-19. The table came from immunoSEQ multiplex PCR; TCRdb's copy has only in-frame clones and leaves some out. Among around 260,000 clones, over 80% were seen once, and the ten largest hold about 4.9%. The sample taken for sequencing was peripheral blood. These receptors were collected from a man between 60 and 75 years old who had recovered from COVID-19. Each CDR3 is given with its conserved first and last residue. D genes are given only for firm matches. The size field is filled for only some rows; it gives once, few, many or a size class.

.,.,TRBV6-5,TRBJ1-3,TGTGCCAGCAGTTACTCGAGGTCCCACTCTGGAAACACCATATATTTT,CASSYSRSHSGNTIYF
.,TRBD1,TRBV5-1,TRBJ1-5,TGCGCCAGCAGCTGGGGGACAGGAAGGAATCAGCCCCAGCATTTT,CASSWGTGRNQPQHF
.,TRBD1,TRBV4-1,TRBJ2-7,TGCGCCAGCAGCCATCCGGACAGGGCGTACGAGCAGTACTTC,CASSHPDRAYEQYF
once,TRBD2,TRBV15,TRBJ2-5,TGTGCCACCAGCCTTACTAGCGGGAGACAAGAGACCCAGTACTTC,CATSLTSGRQETQYF
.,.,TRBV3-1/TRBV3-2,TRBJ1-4,TGTGCCAGCAGCCAACCCCCTCAGAAGACTAATGAAAAACTGTTTTTT,CASSQPPQKTNEKLFF
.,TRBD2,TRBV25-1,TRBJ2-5,TGTGCCAGCAGCGCACCTAGCGGGAGCGGGGAGACCCAGTACTTC,CASSAPSGSGETQYF
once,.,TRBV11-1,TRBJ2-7,TGTGCCAGCAGCCGGATGAGGGAGATCGAGCAGTACTTC,CASSRMREIEQYF
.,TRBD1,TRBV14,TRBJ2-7,TGTGCCAGCAGCCAGACAGGGTTTTTTTTTCCCGAGCAGTACTTC,CASSQTGFFFPEQYF
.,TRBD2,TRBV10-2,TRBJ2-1,TGCGCCAGCAGACTAGCGGGGCCCTACAATGAGCAGTTCTTC,CASRLAGPYNEQFF
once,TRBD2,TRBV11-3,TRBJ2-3,TGTGCCAGCAGCTTAGAGGGGGCTAGCGGGGGGCATACGCAGTATTTT,CASSLEGASGGHTQYF
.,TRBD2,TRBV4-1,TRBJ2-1,TGCGCCAGCAGCCAAGATACGTTAGCGGGCACCCCGGGAAATGAGCAGTTCTTC,CASSQDTLAGTPGNEQFF
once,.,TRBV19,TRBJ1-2,TGTGCCAGTAGTATCGGAGGTAATGGCTACACCTTC,CASSIGGNGYTF
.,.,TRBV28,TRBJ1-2,TGTGCCAGCAACCAAGACTCCGCTCGGGGCTACACCTTC,CASNQDSARGYTF
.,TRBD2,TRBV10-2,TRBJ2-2,TGCGCCAGCAGTGATCGGGGGGTCCCCGGGGAGCTGTTTTTT,CASSDRGVPGELFF
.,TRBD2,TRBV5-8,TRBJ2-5,TGTGCCAGCAGCCCTCGGACTAGGCAAGAGACCCAGTACTTC,CASSPRTRQETQYF
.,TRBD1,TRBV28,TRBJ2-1,TGTGCCAGCAGTGAAGACAGGGGGCACTACAATGAGCAGTTCTTC,CASSEDRGHYNEQFF
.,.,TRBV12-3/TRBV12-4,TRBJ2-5,TGTGCCAGCAGTTTATTCCAGCAAGAGACCCAGTACTTC,CASSLFQQETQYF
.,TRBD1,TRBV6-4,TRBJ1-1,TGTGCCAGCAGTGAGCCCGGACAGGGCCCAGCTTTCTTT,CASSEPGQGPAFF
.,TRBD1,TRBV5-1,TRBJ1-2,TGCGCCAGCAGGCCAACCCGGGACAGGGTTTCTGGCTACACCTTC,CASRPTRDRVSGYTF
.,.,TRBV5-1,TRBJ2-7,TGCGCCAGCAGCTTAGCGTACCCCTACGAGCAGTACTTC,CASSLAYPYEQYF
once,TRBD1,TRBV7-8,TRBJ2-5,TGTGCCAGCAGCTTAGGCTTAACAGGGGTTGGAGAGACCCAGTACTTC,CASSLGLTGVGETQYF
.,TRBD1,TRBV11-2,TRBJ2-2,TGTGCCAGCAGCCCGAGACCCGGGACAGTGAACACCGGGGAGCTGTTTTTT,CASSPRPGTVNTGELFF